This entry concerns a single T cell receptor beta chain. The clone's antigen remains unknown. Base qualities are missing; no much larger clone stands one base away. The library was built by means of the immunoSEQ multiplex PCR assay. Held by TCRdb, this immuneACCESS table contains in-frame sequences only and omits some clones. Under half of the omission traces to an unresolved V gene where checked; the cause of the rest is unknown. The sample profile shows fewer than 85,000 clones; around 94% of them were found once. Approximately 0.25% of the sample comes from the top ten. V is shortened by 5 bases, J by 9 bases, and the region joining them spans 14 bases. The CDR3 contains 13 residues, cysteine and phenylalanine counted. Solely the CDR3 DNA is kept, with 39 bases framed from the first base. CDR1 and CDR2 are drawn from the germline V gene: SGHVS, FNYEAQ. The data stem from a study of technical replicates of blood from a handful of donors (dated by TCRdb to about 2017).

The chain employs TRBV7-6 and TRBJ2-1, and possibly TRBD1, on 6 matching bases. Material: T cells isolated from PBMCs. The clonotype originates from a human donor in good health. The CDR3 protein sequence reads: CASSQGLRTEQFF. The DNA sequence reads TGTGCCAGCAGCCAGGGGCTTCGAACTGAGCAGTTCTTC.